This T cell receptor (beta chain) was documented in a study of human T cells and chemical hapten exposure (dated by TCRdb to the early 2020s). General notes on the study: For sensitization, 2% DPC in acetone was applied to a roughly 2 cm by roughly 2 cm area of upper inner arm skin. Throughout the roughly 25-week study period, patients were also given weekly therapeutic DPC doses on the scalp. Patch testing was done on the upper back using Finn chambers containing 0.01% DPC, and results were scored after 6 days according to International Contact Dermatitis Research Group standards. Most of the patients in the cohort were female, and the cohort covered alopecia areata with under or over 50% scalp involvement, alopecia totalis and alopecia universalis. Libraries were combined into a pool for sequencing, and differences in TCR yield between samples came mainly from small differences in library volumes within the pool. Peripheral blood TCR repertoire changes were tracked in vivo in alopecia patients during primary and secondary sensitization to the hapten diphenylcyclopropenone (DPC). Blood was sampled from patients pre-sensitization (week 0) and at 2, 6 and about 24 weeks after DPC sensitization. For TCR sequencing, blood came from 25 to 35 alopecia patients at anywhere from one to four time points (pre-sensitization, 2, 6 and 24 weeks). The full study reports these points: After repeated subsampling, changes were observed in the strength of the expansion versus patch-test correlation and in the threshold at which the correlation became significant. Alopecia, a presumed autoimmune disease, was present in all patients, so the immune response of the patients might differ from that of healthy individuals. DPC sensitization did not change the number of TCRs with a frequency above 1 in 1000, and there was no evidence of changes in global repertoire structure. Patch test score was positively correlated with the number of PT1 expanded TCRs, with significance at thresholds 8, 16 and 32 but not at 4. Compared with pre-sensitization or healthy control sets, expanded TCRs formed significantly more large CDR3 similarity clusters, which is consistent with antigen-driven responses.

The library came from RACE. This sample was sequenced with a NextSeq 500. During library preparation, unique molecular identifiers were attached to individual cDNA molecules so that TCRs could be counted in a quantitative, reproducible way. Both TCR alpha and TCR beta chains were sequenced from each blood RNA sample. The original pipeline was this. Samples had a median of about 96,000 TCRs, with a range from about 23,224 to 750,000. V, J and CDR3 annotation of the TCR reads was carried out using the Decombinator software suite. To make PS versus PT1 abundance plots, every sample was subsampled to the same number of TCRs (28,000). TCRs were defined as expanded if absent before sensitization and observed at least eight times at the 2-week time point. TCRdb ran its own pipeline on the public reads, namely fastp trimming at Q25 and MiXCR clone calling, and kept in-frame beta chains. Identical CDR3 proteins give one entry, which carries the most common genes and DNA. The V and J calls were determined by TCRdb, not by the authors. This sample is represented by roughly 160,000 distinct CDR3 sequences; approximately 14% of them were singletons. The ten largest clonotypes hold about 1.8% of the sample.

The time point label corresponds to: patch test 1, 2 weeks after DPC sensitization. The label giving this sample's treatment or condition can be read as: therapeutic diphenylcyclopropenone sensitization with weekly scalp DPC. Blood at each patch-test visit was drawn before the patch test was applied. Patients were considered eligible if aged 18 to 70, diagnosed with alopecia and deemed suitable for DPC therapy, and patients were excluded if pregnant. Unfractionated whole blood was collected in Tempus Blood RNA tubes, and total RNA was extracted from that blood. The germline V gene encodes CDR1 SGHRS and CDR2 YFSETQ. There are 15 amino acids in the CDR3, from cysteine to phenylalanine inclusive. Only the CDR3 portion is preserved as DNA: 45 bases, with reading frame beginning at the first base. V sheds 7 bases and J sheds 3 bases, leaving 16 bases between their ends. About this clonotype itself: There is no known antigen for this receptor. Per-nucleotide qualities are absent, and no much larger clonotype sits a single base away.

The chain uses TRBV5-1 and TRBJ2-2, with the D assignment possibly TRBD1 or TRBD2, given 5 matching bases for each. The sequenced sample was whole blood, obtained in connection with sensitization to the hapten diphenylcyclopropenone (DPC). The source of this sequence is a woman aged 30 to 39 with alopecia areata. Some clones in this sample may be carry-over from other donors' samples. The CDR3 has the sequence CASGRGALDTGELFF. The bases read TGCGCCAGCGGTCGAGGGGCGTTGGACACCGGGGAGCTGTTTTTT.